The sequence of this TCR beta chain was determined in a study of blood T cells in healthy people across ages. General study points: Age brought a roughly linear fall in TCR beta diversity measured per million T cells. For the donors, CMV status was unknown and possibly confounded expanded clonotype changes.

A second PCR of 7 to 11 cycles used a sample-barcoded 5' primer and a J-beta primer mix. One entry per CDR3 protein results from TCRdb running MiXCR on the 5' RACE reads. Of roughly 800,000 distinct CDR3 sequences in the sample, nearly 60% are singletons; the top ten hold over 20%. In regard to this clonotype: The target antigen is unknown.

The germline gives CDR1 DFQATT, CDR2 SNEGSKA (reference sequence). V lost 4 bases to trimming and J lost 4 bases; unmatched junction nucleotides: 11. The CDR3 has 15 residues. The sequenced sample consisted of blood. The source of this sequence is a man younger than 40 in good health. This chain uses TRBV20-1 with TRBJ2-3, with 7 nucleotides matching TRBD1. The CDR3 DNA reads as TGCAGTGCTAAAGTCCCAGGGGGTAGCGCAGATACGCAGTATTTT. The encoded protein is CSAKVPGGSADTQYF.